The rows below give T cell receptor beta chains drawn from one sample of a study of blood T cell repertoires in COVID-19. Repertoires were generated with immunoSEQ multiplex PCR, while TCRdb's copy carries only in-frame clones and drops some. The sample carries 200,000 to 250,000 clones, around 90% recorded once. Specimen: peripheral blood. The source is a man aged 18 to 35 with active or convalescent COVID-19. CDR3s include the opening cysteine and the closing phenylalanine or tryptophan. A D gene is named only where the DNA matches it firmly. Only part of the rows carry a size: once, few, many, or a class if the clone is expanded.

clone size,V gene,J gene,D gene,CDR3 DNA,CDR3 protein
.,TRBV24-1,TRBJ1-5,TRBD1,TGTGCCACCAGTGGGACAGGGGGACAGCCCCAGCATTTT,CATSGTGGQPQHF
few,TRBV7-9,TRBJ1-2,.,TGTGCCAGCAGCCCCGGGGATTATGGCTACACCTTC,CASSPGDYGYTF
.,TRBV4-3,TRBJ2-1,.,TGCGCCAGCAGCCACTGGACAGAAGACAATGAGCAGTTCTTC,CASSHWTEDNEQFF
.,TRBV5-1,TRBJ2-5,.,TGCGCCAGCAGCGGACCCGGACAGCAAGAGACCCAGTACTTC,CASSGPGQQETQYF
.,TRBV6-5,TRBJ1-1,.,TGTGCCAGCAGGGTCGGACTTAACACTGAAGCTTTCTTT,CASRVGLNTEAFF
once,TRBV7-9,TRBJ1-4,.,TGTGCCAGCAGCGCACGACAGCTTAATGAAAAACTGTTTTTT,CASSARQLNEKLFF
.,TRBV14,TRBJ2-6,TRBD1,TGTGCCAGCAGCCGGCTTACGACAGGGTCCGGGGCCAACGTCCTGACTTTC,CASSRLTTGSGANVLTF
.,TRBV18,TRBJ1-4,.,TGTGCCAGCTCACCATTTGGCGGACAGAGTAATGAAAAACTGTTTTTT,CASSPFGGQSNEKLFF
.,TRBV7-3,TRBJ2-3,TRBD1,TGTGCCAGCAGCCCCTGGACAGGGATGTCGCATAGCACAGATACGCAGTATTTT,CASSPWTGMSHSTDTQYF
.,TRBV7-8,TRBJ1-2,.,TGTGCCAGCAGCTTAGGACAGTCGAACTATGGCTACACCTTC,CASSLGQSNYGYTF
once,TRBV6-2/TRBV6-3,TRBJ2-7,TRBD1,TGTGCCAGCAGTTACTCGGGACAGGAATACGAGCAGTACTTC,CASSYSGQEYEQYF
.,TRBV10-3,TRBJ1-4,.,TGTGCCATCAGTGAGGAGGTCACAACTAATGAAAAACTGTTTTTT,CAISEEVTTNEKLFF
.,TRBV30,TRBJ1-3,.,TGTGCCTGGAGCCGACAATTCAACACCATATATTTT,CAWSRQFNTIYF
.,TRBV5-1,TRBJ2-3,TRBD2,TGCGCCAGCAGCTTAGCGGGAGCCCCAACAGATACGCAGTATTTT,CASSLAGAPTDTQYF
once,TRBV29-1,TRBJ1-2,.,TGCAGCGAACAGGCAATGGGTGGCTACACCTTC,CSEQAMGGYTF
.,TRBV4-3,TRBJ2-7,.,TGCGCCAGCAGCCAGGGGATTAAGGGGCCCTACGAGCAGTACTTC,CASSQGIKGPYEQYF
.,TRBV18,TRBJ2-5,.,TGTGCCAGCTCACCAATCGGCAGGAAAGAGACCCAGTACTTC,CASSPIGRKETQYF
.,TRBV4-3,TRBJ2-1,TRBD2,TGCGCCAGCAGCCAAGGGACTAGCGGGGGGTTCAATGAGCAGTTCTTC,CASSQGTSGGFNEQFF
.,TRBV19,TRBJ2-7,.,TGTGCCAGTAGCGCAACAGGCCCCCCGAACGAGCAGTACTTC,CASSATGPPNEQYF
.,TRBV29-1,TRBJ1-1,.,TGCAGCGTCGCTCCTCGTTTGACAGCCCATGAAGCTTTCTTT,CSVAPRLTAHEAFF
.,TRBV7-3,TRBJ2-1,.,TGTGCCAGCAGCACCATCCTAGGGGATGAGCAGTTCTTC,CASSTILGDEQFF
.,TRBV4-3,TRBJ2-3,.,TGCGCCAGCAGCCAAGAGAGAGGTCTTGTCGGCACAGATACGCAGTATTTT,CASSQERGLVGTDTQYF
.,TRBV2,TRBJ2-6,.,TGTGCCAGCAGTCCTGAGAGTGGGGCCAACGTCCTGACTTTC,CASSPESGANVLTF
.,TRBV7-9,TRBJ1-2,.,TGTGCCAGCAGCTTATACGGGGATGGCTACACCTTC,CASSLYGDGYTF
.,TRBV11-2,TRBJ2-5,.,TGTGCCAGCAGCTTAGGAGGTGTGGGAGCCTTCCAAGAGACCCAGTACTTC,CASSLGGVGAFQETQYF
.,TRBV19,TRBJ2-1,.,TGTGCCAGTAGTATAGATGGCCCCACCTACAATGAGCAGTTCTTC,CASSIDGPTYNEQFF
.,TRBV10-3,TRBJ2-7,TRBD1,TGTGCCATCAGTGAGTACGGGACAGGGAGCTACGAGCAGTACTTC,CAISEYGTGSYEQYF
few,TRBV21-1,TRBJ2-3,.,TGTGCCAGCAGGCATGAGCGCCAAAGACGGTGCACAGATACGCAGTATTTT,CASRHERQRRCTDTQYF
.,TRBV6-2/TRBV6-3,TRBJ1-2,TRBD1,TGTGCCAGCAGTTCCCCGGGACAGGGGGCGCGGGGCTACACCTTC,CASSSPGQGARGYTF
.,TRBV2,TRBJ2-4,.,TGTGCCAGCAGGGAGCTCATCTACAAAAACATTCAGTACTTC,CASRELIYKNIQYF
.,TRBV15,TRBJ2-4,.,TGTGCCACCAGCAGAGATCAATCTCAGGTACTCCGGGGCAAAAACATTCAGTACTTC,CATSRDQSQVLRGKNIQYF
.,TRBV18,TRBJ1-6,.,TGTGCCAGCTCACCACCGAGGACAGATAATTCACCCCTCCACTTT,CASSPPRTDNSPLHF
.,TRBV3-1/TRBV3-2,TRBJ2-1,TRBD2,TGTGCCAGCAGCCAAGGGTCCAGCGGGGGGGCGGGTAATGAGCAGTTCTTC,CASSQGSSGGAGNEQFF
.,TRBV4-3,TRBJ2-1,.,TGCGCCAGCAGCGAAGACAGAAGCTCCTACAATGAGCAGTTCTTC,CASSEDRSSYNEQFF
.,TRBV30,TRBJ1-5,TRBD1,TGTGCCTGGAGTGTACGAAGGGGACAGGGGACGCAGCCCCAGCATTTT,CAWSVRRGQGTQPQHF
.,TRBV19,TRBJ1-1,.,TGTGCCAGTAGTATCGTTCTTCAGGGAAACGAAGCTTTCTTT,CASSIVLQGNEAFF
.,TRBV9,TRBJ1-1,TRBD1,TGTGCCAGCAGCATTGGGACAGGGGGTAGAGCTTTCTTT,CASSIGTGGRAFF
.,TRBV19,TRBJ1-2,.,TGTGCCAGTAGTTCGGACTGGTTCTATGGCTACACCTTC,CASSSDWFYGYTF
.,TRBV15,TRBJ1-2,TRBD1,TGTGCCACCAGTCTGACAGGGTCGCTCGGCTACACCTTC,CATSLTGSLGYTF
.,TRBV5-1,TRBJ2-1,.,TGCGCCAGCAGCGTACAGGGTTGGGGCAATGAGCAGTTCTTC,CASSVQGWGNEQFF
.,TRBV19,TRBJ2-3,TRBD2,TGTGCCAGTAGTTCTCGTCCTAGCGGGGATGAGTATTTT,CASSSRPSGDEYF
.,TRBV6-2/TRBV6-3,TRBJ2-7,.,TGTGCCAGCAGTACCCTCGAGGGGGGGGTCTACGAGCAGTACTTC,CASSTLEGGVYEQYF
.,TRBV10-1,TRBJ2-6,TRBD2,TGCGCCAGCAGGGGACTAGCGGGGGGGCCGAGCTCTGGGGCCAACGTCCTGACTTTC,CASRGLAGGPSSGANVLTF
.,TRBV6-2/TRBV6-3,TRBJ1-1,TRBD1,TGTGCCAGCAGTTACGCCCGGACAGGGACGAACACTGAAGCTTTCTTT,CASSYARTGTNTEAFF
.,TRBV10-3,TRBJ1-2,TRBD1,TGTGCCATCAGTTCTGACAGGGGGCCCGACTACACCTTC,CAISSDRGPDYTF
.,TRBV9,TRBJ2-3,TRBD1,TGTGCCAGCAGCCCTACAGGGGCACCCGCAGATACGCAGTATTTT,CASSPTGAPADTQYF
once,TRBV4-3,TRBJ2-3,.,TGCGCCAGCAGCCAGGACTACCTCACAGATACGCAGTATTTT,CASSQDYLTDTQYF
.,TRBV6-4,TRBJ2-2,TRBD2,TGTGCCAGCAGTTCGGTAGCGGGAGCTACCGGGGAGCTGTTTTTT,CASSSVAGATGELFF
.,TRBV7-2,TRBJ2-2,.,TGTGCCAGCAGCCGCTCTAGAAGTTTCACCGGGGAGCTGTTTTTT,CASSRSRSFTGELFF
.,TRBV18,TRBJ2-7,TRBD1,TGTGCCAGCGCCGGGACAGCCCCCTACGAGCAGTACTTC,CASAGTAPYEQYF